The clone carrying this T cell receptor beta chain was picked up a small number of times. From germline, CDR1 is SQVTM and CDR2 ANQGSEA. This CDR3 is 14 amino acids long. Trimming removed 7 bases from V and 1 base from J, with 14 bases in between. This sample stems from a study of blood T cell repertoires in COVID-19. Living in about two dozen US areas, the participants were between roughly 18 and 89 years of age. Participants had their cohort set by participant-reported clinical history. Authors' methods: Estimated nucleated cell counts came from reference gene primer amplification. The table came from immunoSEQ multiplex PCR; TCRdb's copy has only in-frame clones and leaves some out. Clonal size and the V and J genes are those of that table, whereas D and trimming came from the DNA. The sample records 200,000 to 300,000 clones, approximately 88% being singletons.

This clonotype was obtained from a woman in her forties with acute COVID-19. The chain couples TRBV29-1 to TRBJ2-1, with D perhaps TRBD2 (6 bases). Sequencing used PBMCs or T cells enriched from blood (not recorded which). The CDR3 nucleotides are TGCAGCGGCGCAGGCGCGGGGTCCTACAATGAGCAGTTCTTC. Protein sequence: CSGAGAGSYNEQFF.